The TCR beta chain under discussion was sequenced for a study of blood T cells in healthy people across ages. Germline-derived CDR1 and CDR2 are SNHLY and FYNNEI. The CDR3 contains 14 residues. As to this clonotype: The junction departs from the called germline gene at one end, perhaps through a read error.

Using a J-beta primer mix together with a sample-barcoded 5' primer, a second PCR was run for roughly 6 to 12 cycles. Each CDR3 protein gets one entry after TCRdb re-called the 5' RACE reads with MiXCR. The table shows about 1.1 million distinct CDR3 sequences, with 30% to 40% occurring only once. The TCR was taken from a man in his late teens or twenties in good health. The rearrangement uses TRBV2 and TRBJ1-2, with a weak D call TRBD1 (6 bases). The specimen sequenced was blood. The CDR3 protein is CAGSERTDPYGYTF. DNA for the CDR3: TGTGCCGGCAGCGAGAGGACAGACCCGTATGGCTACACCTTC.